The 16 T cell receptor beta chains presented below share a single source sample, sequenced in a study of long-term antiretroviral therapy in people with HIV. Runs used v3.0 of the immunoSEQ assay and were done at survey level. The method was immunoSEQ multiplex PCR; TCRdb's version includes in-frame clones alone and lacks a portion of them. Here the sample spans 20,000 to 25,000 clones, around 86% being singletons. Sequencing was performed on unsorted PBMCs, taken 0.2 years before starting antiretroviral therapy. These receptors were taken from a young man with HIV.

The rearrangement joins TRBV10-3 to TRBJ1-1; unclear D gene. The V gene's germline CDR1 is ENHRY and CDR2 SYGVKD. This CDR3 is 13 amino acids long. The V end was cut by 7 bases, the J end by 1 base, with 10 bases between. CDR3 region: CAINRARNTEAFF. The DNA of the CDR3 is TGTGCCATCAACCGAGCACGGAACACTGAAGCTTTCTTT.

This clone was observed a single time. The chain carries TRBV5-1 and TRBJ1-2; 7 bases align to TRBD1. V was pared by 1 base and J by 9 bases, with 3 bases of the junction left unmatched. CDR3 length equals 12 residues. CDR1 is SGHRS, CDR2 YFSETQ, per germline. CDR3 bases: TGCGCCAGCAGCTTGCAGGGGGATAGCTACACCTTC. It is translated as CASSLQGDSYTF.

The J gene is TRBJ1-5, the V gene TRBV4-1; 7 bases fit TRBD1. The CDR3 is 15 amino acids. V trimming: 2 bases; J trimming: 2 bases; junction bases outside the gene matches: 3. Germline-derived CDR1 and CDR2 are MGHRA and YSYEKL. The CDR3 sequence is CASSQSGGGNQPQHF. The CDR3 DNA follows: TGCGCCAGCAGCCAATCAGGGGGAGGCAATCAGCCCCAGCATTTT.

J is TRBJ2-5 and V is TRBV4-3; D uncertain. This CDR3 spans 15 amino acids. Germline V gene lookup returns CDR1 LGHNA and CDR2 YSLEER. With 0 bases removed from V and 1 base from J, the gap between germline ends came to 9 bases. The CDR3 sequence is CASSQDLGTQETQYF. CDR3 in DNA: TGCGCCAGCAGCCAAGATCTTGGCACCCAAGAGACCCAGTACTTC.

This sequence joins TRBV7-9 and TRBJ1-2; D gene uncertain. The ends were cut back, 5 bases at V and 4 bases at J, with 14 bases in the middle. The length of the CDR3 is 14 residues. CDR1 SEHNR and CDR2 FQNEAQ come from the germline V gene (reference sequence). The CDR3 DNA is TGTGCCAGCAGCCCGGGAGACACCCTCTATGGCTACACCTTC. It translates to CASSPGDTLYGYTF.

This chain joins TRBV4-2 and TRBJ2-3, with D unresolved. V lost 0 bases and J lost 2, with 6 bases in between. Germline V gene lookup returns CDR1 LGHNA and CDR2 YNFKEQ. CDR3 size: 14 residues. CDR3: CASSQDLFTDTQYF. The CDR3 DNA reads TGTGCCAGCAGCCAAGACTTGTTCACAGATACGCAGTATTTT.

A few counts support this clone. This chain uses TRBV5-4 with TRBJ1-2; tentatively, D is TRBD1 (6 bases). The V gene's germline CDR1 is SGHNT and CDR2 YYREEE (reference sequence). The CDR3 is 13 residues long. Trimming stripped 6 bases from V and 4 bases from J, with 13 bases between. CDR3 bases: TGTGCCAGCAACAGGGACCGGGGCTATGGCTACACCTTC. Residues: CASNRDRGYGYTF.

The chain employs TRBV5-1 and TRBJ2-2; weak D call: TRBD1 (6 bases). Germline CDR1 is SGHRS and CDR2 is YFSETQ. V was cut by 10 bases and J by 4 bases, with 14 bases left in between. The CDR3 is 13 residues long. CDR3 in DNA: TGCGCCGGCCACAGGGACCCCACCGGGGAGCTGTTTTTT. It specifies CAGHRDPTGELFF.

The chain combines TRBV15 with TRBJ1-5; no reliable D call. Germline V gene lookup returns CDR1 LNHNV and CDR2 YYDKDF (reference sequence). Trimming removed 8 bases at V and 5 bases at J, with 13 bases between. CDR3 length: 13 residues. Written as DNA, the CDR3 is TGTGCCACCGGGTTGGTGTGGGATCAGCCCCAGCATTTT. It codes for CATGLVWDQPQHF.

The J gene is TRBJ2-3, the V gene TRBV7-2; 8 bases match TRBD2. Unmatched junction bases numbered 10, after V lost 0 bases and J lost 5 bases. Germline CDR1 and CDR2: SGHTA and FQGNSA. The CDR3 has 17 residues. CDR3 loop: CASSLAMRAGGQDTQYF. The CDR3 region has the DNA TGTGCCAGCAGCTTAGCGATGAGGGCGGGGGGTCAAGATACGCAGTATTTT.

The genes are TRBV6-5 and TRBJ2-5, with TRBD2 as a possible D gene (5 bases). Trimming pared 0 bases from V and 3 bases from J, leaving 5 bases between. Germline CDR1 is MNHEY and CDR2 is SVGAGI. The CDR3 is 13 residues long. This CDR3 is CASSYSREETQYF. The CDR3 region has the DNA TGTGCCAGCAGTTACTCGAGGGAAGAGACCCAGTACTTC.

The chain carries TRBV4-3 and TRBJ1-5, with a possible D match to TRBD1 (5 bases). V was pared by 0 bases and J by 6 bases, with 9 bases between. Germline CDR1 is LGHNA and CDR2 is YSLEER. There are 14 residues in the CDR3. The CDR3 sequence is CASSQEGGSQPQHF. CDR3 coding DNA: TGCGCCAGCAGCCAAGAGGGGGGGAGTCAGCCCCAGCATTTT.

This chain links TRBV4-3 with TRBJ2-5, with TRBD2 matching over 14 bases. The V gene's germline CDR1 is LGHNA and CDR2 YSLEER. The CDR3 covers 19 residues. Losses at the gene ends were 2 bases for V and 4 bases for J; bases not matched to a gene: 12. The chain's CDR3 is CASSQLTTSGGGPRETQYF. CDR3 nucleotide sequence: TGCGCCAGCAGCCAACTTACGACTAGCGGGGGGGGTCCTAGAGAGACCCAGTACTTC.

This sequence joins TRBV11-2 and TRBJ2-7; D is uncertain. Germline loops: CDR1 SGHAT, CDR2 FQNNGV. The CDR3 is 17 residues long. V was clipped by 0 bases and J by 3 bases, with 18 bases between them. This CDR3 reads CASSLDSGPGPLYEQYF. The CDR3 coding sequence is TGTGCCAGCAGCTTAGATTCTGGACCTGGCCCACTCTACGAGCAGTACTTC. Drawing the rest from reference TRBV11-2 and TRBJ2-7, the complete variable domain is EAGVAQSPRYKIIEKRQSVAFWCNPISGHATLYWYQQILGQGPKLLIQFQNNGVVDDSQLPKDRFSAERLKGVDSTLKIQPAKLEDSAVYLCASSLDSGPGPLYEQYFGPGTRLTVT.

This clone was counted a single time. This chain connects TRBV19 to TRBJ2-7; no definite D call. Germline V gives CDR1 LNHDA, CDR2 SQIVND (reference sequence). The V gene lost 8 bases and the J gene lost 2 bases, with 4 bases spanning the gap. CDR3 length: 10 residues. The DNA for the CDR3 is TGTGCCAGTGGGACCTACGAGCAGTACTTC. Its translation: CASGTYEQYF.

The sample holds a few counts of this clone. CDR3: CASSPTGDLYYEQYF. CDR3 sequence (DNA): TGTGCCAGCAGCCCCACCGGGGACCTGTACTACGAGCAGTACTTC. This chain connects TRBV13 to TRBJ2-7; TRBD1 or TRBD2 may be the D gene (5 bases each). V dropped 5 bases and J dropped 3 bases, with 17 bases sitting between them. Germline CDR1 and CDR2: PRHDT and FYEKMQ (reference sequence). This CDR3 spans 15 amino acids.